This note documents a single T cell receptor (beta chain) sequence. Its antigen is currently unknown. These data come from a study of T-cell reconstitution after alpha-beta-depleted transplantation in children. A library of TCRbeta sequences, prepared with unique molecular identifiers, was generated. TCRdb re-called the PCR reads with MiXCR, one entry per CDR3 protein. The sample holds approximately 800,000 distinct CDR3 sequences, roughly 15% seen once. The study's findings and limits: The origin of high day-60 TCRbeta diversity in some patients lay in surviving recipient T cells and thymic progenitors. The main origin of T-cell counts and diversity one year after transplant was newly produced T cells. The study reportedly traced alpha-beta T cells about two months after transplant to several hundred expanded graft clones.

Germline assignment: CDR1 SEHNR and CDR2 FQNEAQ (reference sequence). Losses at the gene ends were 5 bases for V and 3 bases for J; bases not matched to a gene: 8. The CDR3 totals 16 residues. This sequence originates from a male patient younger than 18 who had a stem cell transplant for acute lymphoblastic leukemia, so the T cells may come from the graft donor. The sample was PBMCs, mostly from graft donor cells, taken 360 days after TCRalphabeta/CD19-depleted stem cell transplant. The chain is built from TRBV7-9 and TRBJ1-5, with 9 bases fitting TRBD1. CDR3 DNA sequence: TGTGCCAGCAGCCCCGACAGGGGGGCGGACAATCAGCCCCAGCATTTT. Protein sequence: CASSPDRGADNQPQHF.